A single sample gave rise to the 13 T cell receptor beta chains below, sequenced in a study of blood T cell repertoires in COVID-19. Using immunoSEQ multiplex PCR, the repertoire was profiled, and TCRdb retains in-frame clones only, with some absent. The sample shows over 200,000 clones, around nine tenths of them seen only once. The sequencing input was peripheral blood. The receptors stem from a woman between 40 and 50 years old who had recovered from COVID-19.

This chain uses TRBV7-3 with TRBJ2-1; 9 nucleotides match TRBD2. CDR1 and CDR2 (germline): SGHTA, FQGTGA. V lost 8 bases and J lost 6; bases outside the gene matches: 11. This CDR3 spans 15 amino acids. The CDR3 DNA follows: TGTGCCAGCGGTTCGGGGCTAGCGGGATTCAATGAGCAGTTCTTC. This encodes CASGSGLAGFNEQFF. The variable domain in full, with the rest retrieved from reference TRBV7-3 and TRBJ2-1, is GAGVSQTPSNKVTEKGKYVELRCDPISGHTALYWYRQSLGQGPEFLIYFQGTGAADDSGLPNDRFFAVRPEGSVSTLKIQRTERGDSAVYLCASGSGLAGFNEQFFGPGTRLTVL.

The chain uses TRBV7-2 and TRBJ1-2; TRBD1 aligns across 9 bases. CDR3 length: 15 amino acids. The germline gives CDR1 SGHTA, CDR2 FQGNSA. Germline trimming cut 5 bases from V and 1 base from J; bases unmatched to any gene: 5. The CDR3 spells CASSPQGALNYGYTF. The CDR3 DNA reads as TGTGCCAGCAGCCCACAGGGGGCCCTTAACTATGGCTACACCTTC.

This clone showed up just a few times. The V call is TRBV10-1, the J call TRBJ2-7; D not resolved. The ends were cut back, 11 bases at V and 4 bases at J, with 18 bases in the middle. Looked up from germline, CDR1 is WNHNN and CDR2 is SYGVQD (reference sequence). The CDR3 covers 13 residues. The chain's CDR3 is CAWAPGKQYEQYV. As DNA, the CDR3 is TGCGCCTGGGCGCCCGGCAAACAATACGAGCAGTACGTC.

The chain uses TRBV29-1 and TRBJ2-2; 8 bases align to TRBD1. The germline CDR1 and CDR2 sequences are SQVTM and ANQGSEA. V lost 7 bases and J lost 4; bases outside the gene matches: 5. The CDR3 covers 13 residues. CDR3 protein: CSAQTGGTGELFF. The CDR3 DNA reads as TGCAGCGCCCAAACAGGGGGCACCGGGGAGCTGTTTTTT.

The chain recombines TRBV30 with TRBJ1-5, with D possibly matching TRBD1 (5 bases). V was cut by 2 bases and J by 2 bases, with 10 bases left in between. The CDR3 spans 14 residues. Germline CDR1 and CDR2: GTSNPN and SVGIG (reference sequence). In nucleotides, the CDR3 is TGTGCCTGGAGTTTCGGGGGTGGCAATCAGCCCCAGCATTTT. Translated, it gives CAWSFGGGNQPQHF. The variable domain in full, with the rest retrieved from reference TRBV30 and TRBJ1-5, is SQTIHQWPATLVQPVGSPLSLECTVEGTSNPNLYWYRQAAGRGLQLLFYSVGIGQISSEVPQNLSASRPQDRQFILSSKKLLLSDSGFYLCAWSFGGGNQPQHFGDGTRLSIL.

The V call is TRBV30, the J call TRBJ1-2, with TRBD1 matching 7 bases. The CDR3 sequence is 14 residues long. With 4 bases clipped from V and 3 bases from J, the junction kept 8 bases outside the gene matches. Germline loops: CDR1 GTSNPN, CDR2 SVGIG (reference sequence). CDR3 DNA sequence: TGTGCCTGGATCCCCAGGGGGTGGGACTATGGCTACACCTTC. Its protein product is CAWIPRGWDYGYTF.

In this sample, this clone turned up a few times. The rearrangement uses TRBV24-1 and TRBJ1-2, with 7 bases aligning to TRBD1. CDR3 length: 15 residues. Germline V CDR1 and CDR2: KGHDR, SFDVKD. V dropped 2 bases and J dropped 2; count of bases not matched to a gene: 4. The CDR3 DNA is TGTGCCACCAGTGATTCCCTGACAGGGAACTATGGCTACACCTTC. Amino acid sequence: CATSDSLTGNYGYTF.

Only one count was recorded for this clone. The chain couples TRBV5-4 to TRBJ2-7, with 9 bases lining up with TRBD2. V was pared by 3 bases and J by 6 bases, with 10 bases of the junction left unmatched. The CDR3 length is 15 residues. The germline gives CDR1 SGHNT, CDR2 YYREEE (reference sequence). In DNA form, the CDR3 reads TGTGCCAGCAGCTGGGCCCGGGGCGGGAGGGGCGAGCAGTACTTC. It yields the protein CASSWARGGRGEQYF. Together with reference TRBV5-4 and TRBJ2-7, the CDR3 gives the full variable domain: ETGVTQSPTHLIKTRGQQVTLRCSSQSGHNTVSWYQQALGQGPQFIFQYYREEENGRGNFPPRFSGLQFPNYSSELNVNALELDDSALYLCASSWARGGRGEQYFGPGTRLTVT.

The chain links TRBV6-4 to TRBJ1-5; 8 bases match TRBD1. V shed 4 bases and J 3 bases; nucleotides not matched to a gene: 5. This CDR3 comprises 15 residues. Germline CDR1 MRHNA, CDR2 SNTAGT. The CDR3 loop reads CASSAGRGLNQPQHF. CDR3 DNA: TGTGCCAGCAGTGCGGGCAGGGGGCTCAATCAGCCCCAGCATTTT.

The chain's CDR3 is CASSESTGLGGAFF. The DNA for the CDR3 is TGCGCCAGCAGTGAGTCGACAGGGTTGGGGGGAGCTTTCTTT. The chain links TRBV10-1 to TRBJ1-1; 7 bases match TRBD1. The CDR3 is 14 residues long. Germline trimming cut 0 bases from V and 10 bases from J; bases unmatched to any gene: 8. Germline CDR1 is WNHNN and CDR2 is SYGVQD (reference sequence).

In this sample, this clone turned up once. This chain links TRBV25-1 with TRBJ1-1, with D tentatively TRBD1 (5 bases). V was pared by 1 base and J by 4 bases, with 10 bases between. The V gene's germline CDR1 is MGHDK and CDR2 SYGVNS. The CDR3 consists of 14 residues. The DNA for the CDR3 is TGTGCCAGCAGTGAATTGGGGGGAGGCACTGAAGCTTTCTTT. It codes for CASSELGGGTEAFF.

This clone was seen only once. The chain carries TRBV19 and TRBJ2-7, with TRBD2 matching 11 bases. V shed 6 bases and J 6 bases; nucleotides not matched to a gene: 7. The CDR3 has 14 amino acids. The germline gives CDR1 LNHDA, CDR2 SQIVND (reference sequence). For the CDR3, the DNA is TGTGCCAGTAGGGATAGCGGGAGGGCCCGCGAGCAGTACTTC. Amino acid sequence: CASRDSGRAREQYF. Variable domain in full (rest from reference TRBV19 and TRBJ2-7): DGGITQSPKYLFRKEGQNVTLSCEQNLNHDAMYWYRQDPGQGLRLIYYSQIVNDFQKGDIAEGYSVSREKKESFPLTVTSAQKNPTAFYLCASRDSGRAREQYFGPGTRLTVT.

Here the CDR3 DNA reads TGTGCCAGCAGTGGGGGACAGAGGGGGTCCTATAGCAATCAGCCCCAGCATTTT. This sequence encodes CASSGGQRGSYSNQPQHF. The genes are TRBV6-1 and TRBJ1-5, with TRBD1 matching 7 bases. Trimming at V came to 4 bases and at J to 0 bases, leaving 12 bases not matched to a gene. The CDR3 length is 18 residues. Germline CDR1 and CDR2: MNHNS and SASEGT.